Each of the 14 T cell receptor beta chains below was sequenced from the same sample in a study of blood T cell repertoires in COVID-19. The data were produced by immunoSEQ multiplex PCR, yet TCRdb's version contains in-frame clones alone and is incomplete. Of 200,000 or so clones listed, over 75% are singletons. The sample comprised peripheral blood. Every receptor here comes from a man older than 75 with acute or convalescent COVID-19.

The chain employs TRBV7-9 and TRBJ2-3; possible D gene TRBD2, 6 bases. Looked up from germline, CDR1 is SEHNR and CDR2 is FQNEAQ (reference sequence). The CDR3 contains 14 residues. Between the trimmed V and J ends, which lost 1 base and 4 bases, there was a span of 9 bases. For the CDR3, the DNA is TGTGCCAGCAGCTTAGGCGGGACGGCAGATACGCAGTATTTT. The encoded protein is CASSLGGTADTQYF.

This clone was seen only once. The chain is built from TRBV4-2 and TRBJ2-2; 8 bases fit TRBD2. The ends lost 4 bases at V and 5 bases at J; junction bases unmatched: 9. The germline V gene encodes CDR1 LGHNA and CDR2 YNFKEQ. This CDR3 has 16 amino acids. CDR3 DNA: TGTGCCAGCAGCCTCGGACTAGCAGAAGGTACCGGGGAGCTGTTTTTT. Protein: CASSLGLAEGTGELFF.

On this clone itself: Other DNA variants within this sample encode the same CDR3. This chain links TRBV5-1 with TRBJ2-5, with no clear D. CDR3 length: 13 residues. Trimming cost V 1 base and J 0 bases, with 4 bases left between them. Germline CDR1 is SGHRS and CDR2 is YFSETQ. The CDR3, as DNA: TGCGCCAGCAGCTTGCAGAACCAAGAGACCCAGTACTTC. This sequence encodes CASSLQNQETQYF.

The chain employs TRBV3-1 (or the pseudogene TRBV3-2) and TRBJ1-2, with D perhaps TRBD1 (6 bases). The CDR3 covers 15 residues. The germline gives CDR1 LGHDT, CDR2 YNNKEL (reference sequence). The V gene lost 0 bases and the J gene lost 6 bases, with 14 bases spanning the gap. The CDR3 sequence is CASSQDPRTVNGYTF. CDR3 DNA sequence: TGTGCCAGCAGCCAAGACCCGAGGACAGTCAATGGCTACACCTTC.

CDR3 in DNA: TGTGCCAGCAGCCAACAGGGGGGCGACACTGAAGCTTTCTTT. Amino acids: CASSQQGGDTEAFF. V is TRBV4-2 and J is TRBJ1-1, with 7 bases that match TRBD1. This CDR3 has 14 amino acids. The J segment lost 3 bases and the V segment lost 2 bases, leaving 3 bases of the junction unmatched. The germline CDR1 and CDR2 sequences are LGHNA and YNFKEQ.

V usage is TRBV19 and J usage is TRBJ2-4; the match to TRBD2 covers 11 bases. CDR1 and CDR2 from the germline V gene are LNHDA and SQIVND (reference sequence). J was trimmed by 6 bases and V by 5 bases; bases with no gene match: 3. The CDR3 runs to 14 residues. CDR3 nucleotides: TGTGCCAGTAGTGAAACTAGCGGGAGAAACATTCAGTACTTC. Protein product: CASSETSGRNIQYF.

The gene calls are TRBV6-5 and TRBJ1-1; D is unresolved. Trimming pared 7 bases from V and 5 bases from J, leaving 17 bases between. CDR1 and CDR2 from the germline V gene are MNHEY and SVGAGI. This CDR3 has 14 residues. Here the CDR3 reads CASMARDRGTEAFF. CDR3 sequence (DNA): TGTGCCAGCATGGCGAGGGATCGGGGAACTGAAGCTTTCTTT.

The rearrangement links TRBV6-6 to TRBJ1-3; 9 bases match TRBD1. V gave up 2 bases and J gave up 4 bases; unmatched junction bases: 6. This CDR3 is built from 16 residues. CDR1 is MNHNY, CDR2 SVGAGI, per germline (reference sequence). CDR3 amino acids: CASSYGDRAYGNTIYF. The DNA for the CDR3 is TGTGCCAGCAGTTACGGGGACAGGGCATACGGAAACACCATATATTTT.

V is TRBV18 and J is TRBJ1-1; 9 nucleotides align to TRBD1. The length of the CDR3 is 17 residues. The germline V gene encodes CDR1 KGHSH and CDR2 LQKENI. After removal of 4 bases from V and 3 bases from J, the junction contained 12 bases not matched to a gene. The CDR3 nucleotides are TGTGCCAGCTCACTACTGGGGACAGGGACCGCCGACACTGAAGCTTTCTTT. Its protein is CASSLLGTGTADTEAFF.

The rearrangement uses TRBV5-1 and TRBJ2-7; no clear D. The CDR3 is made up of 15 amino acids. The V end was cut by 0 bases, the J end by 3 bases, with 13 bases between. The germline gives CDR1 SGHRS, CDR2 YFSETQ. CDR3 sequence reads: CASSLAPSPSYEQYV. The CDR3 coding sequence is TGCGCCAGCAGCTTGGCCCCCTCGCCCAGCTACGAGCAGTACGTC.

This clone was seen just once. This chain connects TRBV18 to TRBJ1-5, with D tentatively TRBD1 (6 bases). Germline CDR1 is KGHSH and CDR2 is LQKENI. The CDR3 length is 15 residues. V was cut by 1 base and J by 3 bases, with 10 bases left in between. The CDR3 DNA sequence: TGTGCCAGCTCACCACAGGGGGGGCCCAATCAGCCCCAGCATTTT. Amino acids: CASSPQGGPNQPQHF.

The chain is built from TRBV30 and TRBJ2-1; 10 positions agree with TRBD2. CDR1 GTSNPN and CDR2 SVGIG come from the germline V gene (reference sequence). J gave up 8 bases and V 4 bases, and 5 bases lay outside the gene matches. The CDR3 covers 13 residues. The CDR3: CAWTSGSVYEQFF. CDR3 coding DNA: TGTGCCTGGACTAGCGGGAGTGTGTATGAGCAGTTCTTC.

This clone was picked up one time. The CDR3 spells CASKTGGIYEQYF. In nucleotides, the CDR3 is TGTGCCAGCAAGACAGGGGGGATTTACGAGCAGTACTTC. J is TRBJ2-7 and V is TRBV28, with 9 bases that match TRBD1. Germline V lookup: CDR1 MDHEN, CDR2 SYDVKM. This CDR3 region has 13 residues. The trim removed 7 bases at V and 4 bases at J, leaving 5 bases unmatched.

This clone was seen once. This sequence joins TRBV18 and TRBJ2-1, with a weak D call TRBD1 (5 bases). Germline CDR1 is KGHSH and CDR2 is LQKENI. The CDR3 totals 18 residues. V was trimmed by 4 bases and J by 2 bases, leaving 21 bases between them. This CDR3 reads CASSLPLSPGITYNEQFF. The CDR3 nucleotides read TGTGCCAGCTCACTACCACTATCGCCAGGGATCACCTACAATGAGCAGTTCTTC.